These 22 T cell receptor beta chains were all obtained from the same sample, sequenced in a study of cytomegalovirus exposure and HLA in healthy donors. Clones were sequenced by immunoSEQ multiplex PCR, and TCRdb holds only the in-frame ones, with some missing. The sample contains 100,000 to 120,000 clones, 88% of which appear only once. Material for sequencing was PBMCs. The source of these receptors is a woman aged 25-40 years in good health and CMV-seropositive.

V gene TRBV4-2 combines with J gene TRBJ1-2, with D hard to call. The V gene lost 0 bases and the J gene lost 8 bases, with 13 bases spanning the gap. CDR1 and CDR2 from the germline V gene are LGHNA and YNFKEQ. This CDR3 comprises 14 residues. The CDR3: CASSQDEGAEGYTF. CDR3 DNA: TGTGCCAGCAGCCAAGATGAGGGCGCGGAGGGCTACACCTTC.

This clone was recorded a few times. The gene calls are TRBV9 and TRBJ2-1, with TRBD2 matching 11 bases. V lost 0 bases and J lost 4; bases outside the gene matches: 0. Looked up from germline, CDR1 is SGDLS and CDR2 is YYNGEE. The CDR3 runs 15 residues. CDR3 DNA: TGTGCCAGCAGCGTAGGGACTAGCGGGTACAATGAGCAGTTCTTC. Translated, it gives CASSVGTSGYNEQFF.

The chain employs TRBV6-5 and TRBJ1-2, with TRBD1 matching 8 bases. Germline CDR1 and CDR2: MNHEY and SVGAGI. The CDR3 runs to 14 residues. V gave up 5 bases and J gave up 8 bases; unmatched junction bases: 10. This CDR3 is CASSDITGGPGYTF. The CDR3, as DNA: TGTGCCAGCAGTGACATTACAGGGGGACCCGGCTACACCTTC.

The chain combines TRBV7-9 with TRBJ1-4; D remains ambiguous. This CDR3 has 14 amino acids. The germline gives CDR1 SEHNR, CDR2 FQNEAQ (reference sequence). V lost 1 base and J 5 bases, leaving 8 bases between the germline ends. Written as DNA, the CDR3 is TGTGCCAGCAGCTTAGGAGACGGGAATGAAAAACTGTTTTTT. It is translated as CASSLGDGNEKLFF.

The chain recombines TRBV11-1 with TRBJ1-2; maybe TRBD1 (5 bases). Germline CDR1 reads SGHAT; CDR2 reads FQDESV (reference sequence). The length of the CDR3 is 16 residues. The V and J ends lost 5 bases and 6 bases respectively, with 22 bases between them. The CDR3 bases are TGTGCCAGCAGCCAAGACCGGGACTACCAGGGACATGGCTACACCTTC. Protein: CASSQDRDYQGHGYTF. The full variable domain, with the rest looked up from reference TRBV11-1 and TRBJ1-2, is EAEVAQSPRYKITEKSQAVAFWCDPISGHATLYWYRQILGQGPELLVQFQDESVVDDSQLPKDRFSAERLKGVDSTLKIQPAELGDSAMYLCASSQDRDYQGHGYTFGSGTRLTVV.

This clone was counted only a few times. The V and J genes are TRBV5-6 and TRBJ2-7; no clear D. Germline V gene sequence: CDR1 SGHDT, CDR2 YYEEEE. With 0 bases removed from V and 0 bases from J, the gap between germline ends came to 7 bases. CDR3 length: 14 amino acids. CDR3 in amino acids: CASSLVLSSYEQYF. CDR3 coding DNA: TGTGCCAGCAGCTTGGTCCTGAGCTCCTACGAGCAGTACTTC.

The chain employs TRBV5-1 and TRBJ1-3, with TRBD1 as a possible D gene (6 bases). The CDR3 consists of 14 residues. Trimming stripped 4 bases from V and 4 bases from J, with 12 bases between. Per germline, CDR1 SGHRS and CDR2 YFSETQ. The CDR3 bases are TGCGCCAGCAGCCCACAGGGTGTGGGAAACACCATATATTTT. The encoded protein is CASSPQGVGNTIYF. The full variable domain, rest sourced from reference TRBV5-1 and TRBJ1-3, is KAGVTQTPRYLIKTRGQQVTLSCSPISGHRSVSWYQQTPGQGLQFLFEYFSETQRNKGNFPGRFSGRQFSNSRSEMNVSTLELGDSALYLCASSPQGVGNTIYFGEGSWLTVV.

The rearrangement links TRBV5-6 to TRBJ2-4, with 10 positions matching TRBD1. J was trimmed by 7 bases and V by 6 bases; bases with no gene match: 7. This CDR3 has 14 amino acids. CDR1 is SGHDT, CDR2 YYEEEE, per germline. This CDR3 reads CASNPRQGANIQYF. In nucleotides, the CDR3 is TGTGCCAGCAACCCTCGACAGGGGGCCAACATTCAGTACTTC. Filled out from reference TRBV5-6 and TRBJ2-4, the complete variable domain reads DAGVTQSPTHLIKTRGQQVTLRCSPKSGHDTVSWYQQALGQGPQFIFQYYEEEERQRGNFPDRFSGHQFPNYSSELNVNALLLGDSALYLCASNPRQGANIQYFGAGTRLSVL.

The genes are TRBV10-1 and TRBJ2-7, with 13 bases fitting TRBD2. Germline-derived CDR1 and CDR2 are WNHNN and SYGVQD (reference sequence). The CDR3 runs 15 residues. Trimming at V came to 5 bases and at J to 6 bases, leaving 7 bases not matched to a gene. The CDR3 loop reads CASSHGLAGVSEQYF. CDR3 in DNA: TGCGCCAGCAGTCACGGACTAGCGGGAGTCTCCGAGCAGTACTTC.

The rearrangement uses TRBV5-1 and TRBJ2-3, with no clear D. The CDR3 spans 12 residues. Trimming took off 0 bases at V and 6 bases at J, with 5 bases between the two ends. The germline V gene has CDR1 SGHRS and CDR2 YFSETQ. The CDR3 nucleotides read TGCGCCAGCAGCTTGGCCAGGGATACGCAGTATTTT. Translation gives CASSLARDTQYF.

The rearrangement uses TRBV7-2 and TRBJ1-1; D is possibly TRBD1 (6 bases). This CDR3 has 14 amino acids. Germline CDR1 and CDR2: SGHTA and FQGNSA. Between the trimmed V and J ends, which lost 4 bases and 8 bases, there was a span of 17 bases. CDR3 residues: CASSYNAGDYEAFF. The CDR3 DNA follows: TGTGCCAGCAGCTACAACGCAGGGGATTACGAAGCTTTCTTT.

The chain employs TRBV6-4 and TRBJ2-3; 9 positions match TRBD2. The CDR3 totals 16 residues. The germline gives CDR1 MRHNA, CDR2 SNTAGT. With 0 bases clipped from V and 5 bases from J, the junction kept 6 bases outside the gene matches. The CDR3 loop is CASSDSAGGPQDTQYF. DNA for the CDR3: TGTGCCAGCAGTGACTCTGCGGGGGGGCCTCAAGATACGCAGTATTTT.

The chain carries TRBV6-1 and TRBJ2-7, with 7 nucleotides matching TRBD2. The CDR3 contains 13 residues. V was clipped by 10 bases and J by 5 bases; unmatched bases: 11. Germline V CDR1 and CDR2: MNHNS, SASEGT. The chain's CDR3 is CATGTTPLHEQYF. For the CDR3, the DNA is TGTGCCACCGGGACTACCCCCCTTCACGAGCAGTACTTC.

V is TRBV5-4 and J is TRBJ1-2; 11 bases align to TRBD1. V trimming: 4 bases; J trimming: 12 bases; junction bases outside the gene matches: 5. The CDR3 is 12 amino acids. Germline assignment: CDR1 SGHNT and CDR2 YYREEE (reference sequence). CDR3 sequence: CASSSGTGGDTF. The DNA for the CDR3 is TGTGCCAGCAGCAGCGGGACAGGGGGGGACACCTTC.

The genes are TRBV5-6 and TRBJ1-2, with D perhaps TRBD1 (6 bases). Trimming removed 9 bases from V and 5 bases from J, with 26 bases in between. The germline V gene encodes CDR1 SGHDT and CDR2 YYEEEE. The CDR3 contains 16 residues. The CDR3 coding sequence is TGTGCCACCCGGGAAGGGCAGGGGACACCCCTTTATGGCTACACCTTC. It encodes CATREGQGTPLYGYTF.

This clone was seen a single time. The chain has TRBV7-8 and TRBJ1-5; TRBD1 aligns across 8 bases. J gave up 4 bases and V 1 base, and 6 bases lay outside the gene matches. Germline V gives CDR1 SGHVS, CDR2 FQNEAQ. This CDR3 is built from 16 residues. The CDR3 nucleotides are TGTGCCAGCAGCTTAGAGAGACAGGGGACTAATCAGCCCCAGCATTTT. Residues: CASSLERQGTNQPQHF.

Here the CDR3 reads CASSLDGRAYEQYF. The DNA of the CDR3 is TGTGCCAGCAGTTTAGACGGGAGGGCTTATGAGCAGTACTTC. The chain carries TRBV27 and TRBJ2-7, with 8 positions matching TRBD2. V lost 2 bases, J lost 7 bases, and 7 bases stayed unmatched. The V gene's germline CDR1 is MNHEY and CDR2 SMNVEV (reference sequence). The CDR3 spans 14 residues.

There are a few counts of this clone. The rearrangement uses TRBV19 and TRBJ1-5; 7 nucleotides align to TRBD1. CDR3 length: 14 amino acids. Germline V lookup: CDR1 LNHDA, CDR2 SQIVND (reference sequence). V was pared by 3 bases and J by 6 bases, with 5 bases of the junction left unmatched. This CDR3 is CASSIRQGGQPQHF. CDR3 in DNA: TGTGCCAGTAGTATCCGACAGGGTGGTCAGCCCCAGCATTTT.

The table lists this clone with a count of one. The rearrangement links TRBV6-1 to TRBJ2-7; the match to TRBD2 covers 9 bases. Germline V CDR1 and CDR2: MNHNS, SASEGT. This CDR3 is 14 amino acids long. Trimming at V came to 6 bases and at J to 3 bases, leaving 6 bases not matched to a gene. The CDR3 protein is CASRAGGGVYEQYF. In nucleotides, the CDR3 is TGTGCCAGCAGGGCGGGAGGGGGCGTCTACGAGCAGTACTTC.

The J gene is TRBJ2-7, the V gene TRBV4-3, with D perhaps TRBD1 (6 bases). The germline V gene has CDR1 LGHNA and CDR2 YSLEER. There are 17 residues in the CDR3. Trimming stripped 0 bases from V and 3 bases from J, with 18 bases between. The CDR3 region has the DNA TGCGCCAGCAGCCAAGAAGTGCTCCGCGACAGGCGCTACGAGCAGTACTTC. As protein: CASSQEVLRDRRYEQYF.

This chain joins TRBV9 and TRBJ2-2; TRBD1 matches at 8 bases. The CDR3 is 17 amino acids. The germline V gene encodes CDR1 SGDLS and CDR2 YYNGEE. V trimming: 0 bases; J trimming: 2 bases; junction bases outside the gene matches: 6. CDR3 residues: CASSVDLGTGNTGELFF. As DNA, the CDR3 is TGTGCCAGCAGCGTAGACCTCGGGACAGGTAACACCGGGGAGCTGTTTTTT.

This clone has just one count. V usage is TRBV4-1 and J usage is TRBJ2-7; 7 bases align to TRBD1. This CDR3 is built from 17 residues. The trim removed 0 bases at V and 0 bases at J, leaving 8 bases unmatched. Per the germline V gene, CDR1 is MGHRA and CDR2 is YSYEKL. This CDR3 is CASSQDPGRGSSYEQYF. As DNA, the CDR3 is TGCGCCAGCAGCCAAGATCCGGGCAGGGGGTCCTCCTACGAGCAGTACTTC.